The present TCR beta chain was sequenced within a study of human thymus T cells. Study findings and constraints: Thymic as well as blood repertoires seemed to favor certain V and J genes unevenly. In unrelated individuals, thymic repertoires overlapped highly, according to related research.

There are 15 residues in the CDR3. Trimming cost V 0 bases and J 2 bases, with 10 bases left between them. Germline V gene lookup returns CDR1 SGHAT and CDR2 FQNNGV. The thymus was resected at corrective cardiac surgery. Having surgery to correct congenital heart defects, healthy Finnish infants acted as the donors. On this clone itself: Its antigen remains unknown.

Repertoires were generated with immunoSEQ multiplex PCR, while TCRdb's copy carries only in-frame clones and drops some. The sample lists more than 70,000 clones; just over 95% were seen once. The chain recombines TRBV11-2 with TRBJ1-1, with D maybe TRBD1 (6 bases). This clonotype was obtained from a boy in the first two years of life with a congenital heart defect but otherwise immunologically healthy. Sequenced input: thymus tissue. The CDR3 protein is CASSLDQGSNTEAFF. In DNA, the CDR3 is TGTGCCAGCAGCTTAGATCAGGGGTCTAACACTGAAGCTTTCTTT.